Shown below are 31 T cell receptor beta chains from a single sample sequenced in a study of T cells expressing NK-cell markers. From its re-call of the 5' RACE reads, TCRdb lists each CDR3 protein once, without DNA. Its table records 500,000 to 700,000 distinct CDR3 sequences. Sequenced material: blood T cells: a sorted CD56 or NKG2C T cell subset, CD4+ or CD8+ T cells, or bulk PBMC T cells (not recorded which). The receptors stem from a man aged 18 to 29 in good health.

V usage is TRBV5-1 and J usage is TRBJ1-2; lacking DNA, the TRBD1 call made by TCRdb goes unchecked. Germline V CDR1 and CDR2: SGHRS, YFSETQ. CDR3 size: 13 residues. The CDR3 spells CASSPDRLWGYTF.

The V gene is TRBV15, the J gene TRBJ2-7; with no DNA, the TCRdb D assignment of TRBD1 cannot be verified. Germline lookup yields CDR1 LNHNV and CDR2 YYDKDF (reference sequence). The CDR3 totals 16 residues. This CDR3 reads CATSREPGTASYEQYF.

The genes are TRBV3-1 and TRBJ2-1; TCRdb selects TRBD2, and the lack of DNA leaves this call unchecked. The CDR3 is made up of 14 amino acids. Looked up from germline, CDR1 is LGHDT and CDR2 is YNNKEL (reference sequence). CDR3 amino acids: CASSRQAGRAKQFF.

The chain links TRBV27 to TRBJ2-1; the D call of TRBD1 rests on TCRdb alone, since no DNA is present to check it. The CDR3 has 14 amino acids. The germline CDR1 and CDR2 sequences are MNHEY and SMNVEV (reference sequence). CDR3 region: CASSFVGGENEQFF.

CDR3 amino acids: CASSLGFLETQYF. The chain combines TRBV11-2 with TRBJ2-5. Germline V gives CDR1 SGHAT, CDR2 FQNNGV. The CDR3 is made up of 13 amino acids. Full variable domain (outside the CDR3, taken from reference TRBV11-2 and TRBJ2-5): EAGVAQSPRYKIIEKRQSVAFWCNPISGHATLYWYQQILGQGPKLLIQFQNNGVVDDSQLPKDRFSAERLKGVDSTLKIQPAKLEDSAVYLCASSLGFLETQYFGPGTRLLVL.

This chain links TRBV20-1 with TRBJ1-3; TCRdb picks TRBD1, but there is no DNA to check that call. Germline loops: CDR1 DFQATT, CDR2 SNEGSKA (reference sequence). The CDR3 sequence is 15 residues long. Here the CDR3 reads CSARAGQGPGNTIYF.

The CDR3: CASSYSSGGSYNEQFF. J is TRBJ2-1 and V is TRBV6-2 or TRBV6-3; there is no DNA to check the TCRdb D call of TRBD2. This CDR3 is 16 amino acids long. Germline values: CDR1 MNHEY, CDR2 SVGEGT.

This rearrangement joins TRBV29-1 to TRBJ2-1; checking the TCRdb D call of TRBD2 is not possible without DNA. The length of the CDR3 is 14 residues. In germline, CDR1 is SQVTM, CDR2 ANQGSEA. The CDR3 here is CSVTGTLTDGKQFF.

The V gene is TRBV6-5, the J gene TRBJ2-2. Germline lookup yields CDR1 MNHEY and CDR2 SVGAGI. This CDR3 has 12 amino acids. This chain's CDR3 is CASTQTPGELFF.

The chain links TRBV20-1 to TRBJ2-1; TCRdb's D gene call, TRBD2, goes unchecked for lack of DNA. The CDR3 is made up of 16 amino acids. CDR1 is DFQATT, CDR2 SNEGSKA, per germline (reference sequence). The CDR3 sequence: CSAMKGLAGLNNEQFF.

The chain links TRBV20-1 to TRBJ1-1; with no DNA, the TCRdb D assignment of TRBD1 cannot be verified. The CDR3 has 14 residues. In germline, CDR1 is DFQATT, CDR2 SNEGSKA (reference sequence). The CDR3: CSAREGQLGTEAFF.

The rearrangement uses TRBV6-5 and TRBJ2-1; the TCRdb call, TRBD2, lacks DNA for checking. Germline-derived CDR1 and CDR2 are MNHEY and SVGAGI. This CDR3 region has 14 residues. The chain's CDR3 is CASSYLLASNEQFF.

The chain combines TRBV4-3 with TRBJ2-3; there is no DNA to check the TCRdb D call of TRBD1. Germline values: CDR1 LGHNA, CDR2 YSLEER. The CDR3 consists of 17 residues. CDR3 region: CASSQVRGQGASDTQYF.

This rearrangement joins TRBV28 to TRBJ1-4; TCRdb's D call of TRBD1 is untestable without DNA. The CDR3 contains 12 residues. CDR1 is MDHEN, CDR2 SYDVKM, per germline. The CDR3 here is CASRATGRKLFF.

This chain connects TRBV3-1 to TRBJ2-5; TCRdb picks TRBD1, but there is no DNA to check that call. The germline gives CDR1 LGHDT, CDR2 YNNKEL (reference sequence). This CDR3 spans 12 amino acids. CDR3 sequence reads: CASSQLRGGTNF.

V is TRBV7-9 and J is TRBJ2-1; the D call from TCRdb, TRBD2, cannot be confirmed without DNA. This CDR3 spans 16 amino acids. Looked up from germline, CDR1 is SEHNR and CDR2 is FQNEAQ (reference sequence). CDR3 sequence: CASSLVPGGPIDEQFF. Filled out from reference TRBV7-9 and TRBJ2-1, the complete variable domain reads DTGVSQNPRHKITKRGQNVTFRCDPISEHNRLYWYRQTLGQGPEFLTYFQNEAQLEKSRLLSDRFSAERPKGSFSTLEIQRTEQGDSAMYLCASSLVPGGPIDEQFFGPGTRLTVL.

CDR3 sequence reads: CASSLLGGLGRYEQYF. The V gene is TRBV28, the J gene TRBJ2-7; no DNA is available, so the TRBD2 call from TCRdb remains unchecked. The CDR3 sequence is 16 residues long. Germline V gene lookup returns CDR1 MDHEN and CDR2 SYDVKM.

The chain is built from TRBV6-1 and TRBJ2-5. The CDR3 has 14 residues. Germline CDR1 is MNHNS and CDR2 is SASEGT. This CDR3 reads CASSGVSPMETQYF.

The J gene is TRBJ2-7, the V gene TRBV2; no DNA is available, so the TRBD2 call from TCRdb remains unchecked. This CDR3 contains 13 residues. CDR1 is SNHLY, CDR2 FYNNEI, per germline. The CDR3 protein is CASMGGRAGKQYF.

V gene TRBV4-1 combines with J gene TRBJ2-3; checking the TCRdb D call of TRBD2 is not possible without DNA. CDR1 and CDR2 from the germline V gene are MGHRA and YSYEKL. This CDR3 contains 14 residues. CDR3 sequence reads: CASSQVGSGSEEYF.

The chain combines TRBV11-2 with TRBJ2-2; TCRdb reports TRBD2, a call that lacks DNA to check it against. This CDR3 comprises 18 residues. Germline V CDR1 and CDR2: SGHAT, FQNNGV. The CDR3 region is CASSFYRTTRGGTGELFF.

The chain joins TRBV15 to TRBJ2-2; TCRdb reports TRBD2, a call that lacks DNA to check it against. This CDR3 is 18 amino acids long. The germline CDR1 and CDR2 sequences are LNHNV and YYDKDF (reference sequence). The CDR3 sequence is CATSYVGMGRVNTGELFF.

The J gene is TRBJ2-2, the V gene TRBV20-1. CDR3 length equals 15 residues. The V gene's germline CDR1 is DFQATT and CDR2 SNEGSKA (reference sequence). The chain's CDR3 is CSARDLERNTGELFF.

The chain uses TRBV7-9 and TRBJ2-6. Germline CDR1 SEHNR, CDR2 FQNEAQ (reference sequence). This CDR3 contains 17 residues. The CDR3 region is CASSLFPPISGANVLTF.

The chain couples TRBV4-1 to TRBJ2-4. Looked up from germline, CDR1 is MGHRA and CDR2 is YSYEKL. This CDR3 is 17 amino acids long. Here the CDR3 reads CASSQTWGRVAKNIQYF.

V is TRBV28 and J is TRBJ2-1; TCRdb picks TRBD2, but there is no DNA to check that call. The CDR3 runs to 15 residues. Germline V gene lookup returns CDR1 MDHEN and CDR2 SYDVKM. The CDR3 sequence: CASSYLAGGYNEQFF.

This chain links TRBV27 with TRBJ1-4; TCRdb's D call, TRBD1, is unchecked because there is no DNA. This CDR3 has 16 amino acids. Germline V gene sequence: CDR1 MNHEY, CDR2 SMNVEV (reference sequence). This CDR3 reads CASSRTGVGVREKLFF.

The CDR3: CASSLDPDRPYNEQFF. The chain combines TRBV11-2 with TRBJ2-1; TCRdb picks TRBD1, but there is no DNA to check that call. The CDR3 contains 16 residues. Germline assignment: CDR1 SGHAT and CDR2 FQNNGV. The full variable domain, with the rest looked up from reference TRBV11-2 and TRBJ2-1, is EAGVAQSPRYKIIEKRQSVAFWCNPISGHATLYWYQQILGQGPKLLIQFQNNGVVDDSQLPKDRFSAERLKGVDSTLKIQPAKLEDSAVYLCASSLDPDRPYNEQFFGPGTRLTVL.

V gene TRBV6-2 or TRBV6-3 combines with J gene TRBJ2-7; as DNA is missing, the TRBD2 call by TCRdb cannot be tested. The CDR3 is 14 amino acids. Looked up from germline, CDR1 is MNHEY and CDR2 is SVGEGT. CDR3 residues: CASSLPGARYEQYF.

The chain is built from TRBV9 and TRBJ2-1; TCRdb selects TRBD2, and the lack of DNA leaves this call unchecked. The CDR3 totals 16 residues. Germline V lookup: CDR1 SGDLS, CDR2 YYNGEE. CDR3 region: CASSVGLAGGNNEQFF.

CDR3 loop: CSADRASKNIQYF. This chain connects TRBV20-1 to TRBJ2-4; TCRdb indicates TRBD1, and absent DNA this call remains unverified. The CDR3 consists of 13 residues. Per the germline V gene, CDR1 is DFQATT and CDR2 is SNEGSKA (reference sequence).